Shown below are 14 T cell receptor beta chains from a single sample sequenced in a study of breast tumors, draining lymph nodes, adjacent tissues. One entry per CDR3 protein, called by TCRdb with MiXCR from the multiplex PCR reads. The table records tens of thousands of distinct CDR3 sequences, under 75% of them present only once. Sequencing was performed on tumor-adjacent breast tissue. These receptors were obtained from a female donor with breast cancer. Some clones in this sample may be carry-over from other donors' samples.

Remarks on this clonotype: A junction end diverges from the germline sequence, so it may reflect a read error. The chain combines TRBV2 with TRBJ2-7; weak D call: TRBD1 (6 bases). The CDR3 is 21 residues long. CDR1 SNHLY and CDR2 FYNNEI come from the germline V gene. This CDR3 reads CVSSIIPRLKHTGYPSYEQYF. CDR3 in DNA: TGTGTCAGCAGTATAATCCCAAGACTCAAACACACAGGGTATCCGTCCTACGAGCAGTACTTC.

This clonotype was seen only a few times. This may come from a read error, since a much larger clone is one base off. This rearrangement joins TRBV14 to TRBJ2-1; a possible D gene is TRBD2 (6 bases). The CDR3 has 14 residues. CDR1 SGHDN and CDR2 FVKESK come from the germline V gene. CDR3 nucleotide sequence: TGTGCCAGCAGCCACGGAGGGAACTACAATGAGCAGTCCTTC. It codes for CASSHGGNYNEQSF.

In nucleotides, the CDR3 is TGTGCCACTCAAGACAGGTCGAGCTCCTATAATTCACCCCTCCACTTT. This codes for CATQDRSSSYNSPLHF. The gene calls are TRBV19 and TRBJ1-6; tentative D call: TRBD1 (6 bases). The germline V gene encodes CDR1 LNHDA and CDR2 SQIVND (reference sequence). This CDR3 region has 16 residues. Trimming stripped 10 bases from V and 0 bases from J, with 16 bases between.

The gene calls are TRBV19 and TRBJ1-5; possible D gene TRBD1, 5 bases. CDR3 size: 14 residues. The germline V gene encodes CDR1 LNHDA and CDR2 SQIVND (reference sequence). With 4 bases removed from V and 2 bases from J, the gap between germline ends came to 9 bases. CDR3 in DNA: TGTGCCAGTAGTAACAGGCTGGGCAATCAGCCCCAGCATTTT. Residues: CASSNRLGNQPQHF. The full variable domain, completed using reference TRBV19 and TRBJ1-5, is DGGITQSPKYLFRKEGQNVTLSCEQNLNHDAMYWYRQDPGQGLRLIYYSQIVNDFQKGDIAEGYSVSREKKESFPLTVTSAQKNPTAFYLCASSNRLGNQPQHFGDGTRLSIL.

This chain joins TRBV7-3 and TRBJ2-6; maybe TRBD1 (6 bases). This CDR3 is 18 amino acids long. V lost 7 bases to trimming and J lost 1 base, with 20 bases between them. From germline, CDR1 is SGHTA and CDR2 FQGTGA. The CDR3 protein is CASIWGTGSGSGANVLTF. The CDR3 DNA is TGTGCCAGCATCTGGGGTACAGGGAGTGGGTCTGGGGCCAACGTCCTGACTTTC.

This clonotype was seen at least ten times. The V call is TRBV27, the J call TRBJ2-2; perhaps TRBD2 as D (5 bases). This CDR3 contains 16 residues. V was shortened by 6 bases and J by 6 bases, with 20 bases between the two germline ends. CDR1 MNHEY and CDR2 SMNVEV come from the germline V gene (reference sequence). The CDR3 region has the DNA TGTGCCAGCAGCTATCTGAGTGTCGGGATGGCCGGGGAGCTGTTTTTT. Residues: CASSYLSVGMAGELFF.

The table lists this clonotype with many counts. The CDR3 nucleotides read TGTGCCAGCAAGGGCGCCGGGACAGGGGCCTACGAGCAGTACTTC. It translates to CASKGAGTGAYEQYF. J is TRBJ2-7 and V is TRBV28; the match to TRBD1 covers 10 bases. The germline CDR1 and CDR2 sequences are MDHEN and SYDVKM. The CDR3 contains 15 residues. Trimming removed 7 bases from V and 2 bases from J; junction bases left unmatched: 8.

The rearrangement links TRBV20-1 to TRBJ2-7; 10 positions agree with TRBD2. V lost 2 bases to trimming and J lost 4 bases; unmatched junction nucleotides: 2. The V gene's germline CDR1 is DFQATT and CDR2 SNEGSKA (reference sequence). The CDR3 extends over 13 amino acids. CDR3 DNA sequence: TGCAGTGCTAGACCTAGCGGGAGTTACGAGCAGTACTTC. Translating it yields CSARPSGSYEQYF.

The genes are TRBV5-6 and TRBJ2-2; 9 bases are a match to TRBD1. Germline loops: CDR1 SGHDT, CDR2 YYEEEE. The CDR3 spans 18 residues. Trimming cost V 3 bases and J 6 bases; bases outside gene matches: 15. The CDR3: CASSYGTGSSGSSGELFF. CDR3 in DNA: TGTGCCAGCAGCTACGGGACAGGGTCGTCGGGATCGTCCGGGGAGCTGTTTTTT. The full variable domain, completed using reference TRBV5-6 and TRBJ2-2, is DAGVTQSPTHLIKTRGQQVTLRCSPKSGHDTVSWYQQALGQGPQFIFQYYEEEERQRGNFPDRFSGHQFPNYSSELNVNALLLGDSALYLCASSYGTGSSGSSGELFFGEGSRLTVL.

This clonotype was detected ten times or more. The chain uses TRBV20-1 and TRBJ1-1; D remains unclear. Trimming removed 2 bases at V and 7 bases at J, with 20 bases between. This CDR3 has 15 amino acids. Per the germline V gene, CDR1 is DFQATT and CDR2 is SNEGSKA (reference sequence). The CDR3 DNA follows: TGCAGTGCTAGAATTTTGGAACATCCCGGTTTTGAAGCTTTCTTT. This sequence encodes CSARILEHPGFEAFF.

This chain links TRBV20-1 with TRBJ2-7; 10 nucleotides agree with TRBD2. CDR1 is DFQATT, CDR2 SNEGSKA, per germline (reference sequence). The CDR3 totals 14 residues. Trimming cost V 6 bases and J 3 bases; bases outside gene matches: 8. This chain's CDR3 is CSATGLAEGYEQYF. DNA for the CDR3: TGCAGTGCAACCGGACTAGCGGAAGGCTACGAGCAGTACTTC.

The table lists this clonotype with a few counts. The chain combines TRBV6-2 or TRBV6-3 with TRBJ1-6, with 10 bases that match TRBD1. Germline assignment: CDR1 MNHEY and CDR2 SVGEGT. Trimming removed 6 bases from V and 5 bases from J; junction bases left unmatched: 7. This CDR3 has 16 residues. CDR3 in amino acids: CASRRQGAVNNSPLHF. The CDR3 DNA follows: TGTGCCAGCAGGCGACAGGGGGCCGTGAATAATTCACCCCTCCACTTT.

This clonotype is classed as medium-sized. V is TRBV12-3 or TRBV12-4 and J is TRBJ1-6; 8 bases align to TRBD1. V lost 2 bases to trimming and J lost 7 bases; unmatched junction nucleotides: 7. CDR3 size: 16 residues. The CDR3 sequence: CASSLWGAGGNSPLHF. CDR3 sequence (DNA): TGTGCCAGCAGTTTATGGGGGGCAGGGGGCAATTCACCCCTCCACTTT.

The chain employs TRBV6-2 or TRBV6-3 and TRBJ2-1; 7 bases line up with TRBD2. The CDR3 extends over 15 amino acids. The germline gives CDR1 MNHEY, CDR2 SVGEGT. V gave up 4 bases and J gave up 0 bases; unmatched junction bases: 3. The CDR3 DNA reads TGTGCCAGCAGTTCTCAGCGGGGCTCCTACAATGAGCAGTTCTTC. The encoded protein is CASSSQRGSYNEQFF.